The 23 T cell receptor beta chains in this list originate from one sample, sequenced in a study of low-dose radiotherapy and immunotherapy resistance in tumors (dated by TCRdb to between 2021 and 2024). This specimen's time point label, per the study, means: after trial treatment. The treatment or condition label corresponds to: LDRT plus nivolumab, ipilimumab, low-dose cyclophosphamide and aspirin (RACIN trial). The sequencing machine was an Illumina HiSeq 2500. To make first-strand cDNA, Superscript III was used along with a set of TRAV- and TRBV-specific primers so that both the TCRalpha and TCRbeta chains were covered. TCRs were amplified with Phusion for 15 to 20 PCR cycles, with a constant-region primer paired with the adapter attached to the V primers. TCRdb's own reprocessing of the public reads used fastp at Q25 and MiXCR and kept productive beta chains. Rows with one shared CDR3 protein collapse into an entry with the most common genes and DNA. Within this sample are approximately 100,000 distinct CDR3 sequences, with roughly 20% of them counted one time only. The ten largest account for approximately 4% of the sample.

Sequenced material: PBMCs, taken after low-dose radiotherapy plus immunotherapy. The receptors originated from a male donor with prostate cancer.

In its sample, this clonotype was seen many times. The rearrangement links TRBV19 to TRBJ2-7, with D perhaps being TRBD1 or TRBD2 (5 bases each). The CDR3 runs 13 residues. The germline V gene encodes CDR1 LNHDA and CDR2 SQIVND (reference sequence). V shed 3 bases and J shed 4 bases, with 10 bases lying between them. The CDR3 DNA sequence: TGTGCCAGTAGTATCGATTGGGGGTACGAGCAGTACTTC. This translates into CASSIDWGYEQYF.

There are a few counts of this clonotype. The V gene is TRBV12-3 or TRBV12-4, the J gene TRBJ1-3; D ambiguous. This CDR3 has 17 amino acids. Trimming cost V 1 base and J 0 bases, with 13 bases left between them. The CDR3 spells CASSLGVRNSSGNTIYF. The DNA for the CDR3 is TGTGCCAGCAGTTTAGGGGTTCGGAACAGCTCTGGAAACACCATATATTTT.

This clonotype was detected many times. The J gene is TRBJ2-5, the V gene TRBV5-6; 14 nucleotides align to TRBD2. With V trimmed by 4 bases and J by 1 base, 6 bases remained unmatched. The germline gives CDR1 SGHDT, CDR2 YYEEEE. CDR3 length: 17 residues. In DNA, the CDR3 is TGTGCCAGCAGCGCAAGGACTAGCGGGGGGCCCCAAGAGACCCAGTACTTC. Residues: CASSARTSGGPQETQYF.

This clonotype occurred many times. This chain connects TRBV20-1 to TRBJ2-2; the match to TRBD2 covers 9 bases. Looked up from germline, CDR1 is DFQATT and CDR2 is SNEGSKA (reference sequence). The ends lost 3 bases at V and 3 bases at J; junction bases unmatched: 8. The CDR3 is 16 amino acids. The CDR3 protein is CSASRAGGPDTGELFF. The CDR3 DNA follows: TGCAGTGCTAGTCGGGCGGGGGGGCCGGACACCGGGGAGCTGTTTTTT.

The table lists this clonotype with many counts. The rearrangement uses TRBV5-6 and TRBJ2-2; unclear D gene. This CDR3 has 12 amino acids. Trimming pared 1 base from V and 9 bases from J, leaving 7 bases between. Germline V gene sequence: CDR1 SGHDT, CDR2 YYEEEE. CDR3 sequence (DNA): TGTGCCAGCAGCTTGATCGGGCGGGAGCTGTTTTTT. Its protein product is CASSLIGRELFF.

Comments on this clonotype: This likely stems from a read error, as it lies one base from a far larger clone. The chain couples TRBV14 to TRBJ2-7, with D maybe TRBD2 (7 bases). The end of the DNA fits TRBJ2-1 better, so the J call may be wrong. Germline lookup yields CDR1 SGHDN and CDR2 FVKESK. This CDR3 is 14 amino acids long. CDR3 sequence reads: CASTVSRGGGEQFF. The CDR3 DNA reads TGTGCCAGCACAGTCAGCAGGGGAGGGGGGGAGCAGTTCTTC.

This clonotype was seen repeatedly, ten times or more. The chain joins TRBV5-4 to TRBJ2-3; 8 nucleotides line up with TRBD2. Trimming cost V 5 bases and J 3 bases; bases outside gene matches: 11. Germline CDR1 reads SGHNT; CDR2 reads YYREEE (reference sequence). The CDR3 runs 16 residues. CDR3 protein: CASSSPSGGETDTQYF. CDR3 in DNA: TGTGCCAGCAGTTCACCGAGCGGGGGTGAAACAGATACGCAGTATTTT. The variable domain in full, completed from reference TRBV5-4 and TRBJ2-3, reads ETGVTQSPTHLIKTRGQQVTLRCSSQSGHNTVSWYQQALGQGPQFIFQYYREEENGRGNFPPRFSGLQFPNYSSELNVNALELDDSALYLCASSSPSGGETDTQYFGPGTRLTVL.

As concerns this clonotype: A clone one base away is much larger, so this may be a read error. V is TRBV29-1 and J is TRBJ1-4, with D possibly being TRBD1 (5 bases). The CDR3 loop spans 13 amino acids. Germline-derived CDR1 and CDR2 are SQVTM and ANQGSEA. The chain's CDR3 is CSARSGLSEKLFF. The CDR3 DNA is TGCAGTGCTAGGTCAGGGCTAAGTGAAAAACTGTTTTTT. The whole variable domain, remainder taken from reference TRBV29-1 and TRBJ1-4, is SAVISQKPSRDICQRGTSLTIQCQVDSQVTMMFWYRQQPGQSLTLIATANQGSEATYESGFVIDKFPISRPNLTFSTLTVSNMSPEDSSIYLCSARSGLSEKLFFGSGTQLSVL.

Only a few counts were recorded for this clonotype. The V gene is TRBV9, the J gene TRBJ2-7; 10 bases are a match to TRBD2. J was trimmed by 3 bases and V by 2 bases; bases with no gene match: 14. This CDR3 is built from 18 residues. Germline V gives CDR1 SGDLS, CDR2 YYNGEE. The CDR3 DNA reads TGTGCCAGCAGCGTGGCAAGCGGGGGGGCCTCGGTCTTCTACGAGCAGTACTTC. Its protein product is CASSVASGGASVFYEQYF. Full variable domain (outside the CDR3, taken from reference TRBV9 and TRBJ2-7): DSGVTQTPKHLITATGQRVTLRCSPRSGDLSVYWYQQSLDQGLQFLIQYYNGEERAKGNILERFSAQQFPDLHSELNLSSLELGDSALYFCASSVASGGASVFYEQYFGPGTRLTVT.

This clonotype was recorded many times. J is TRBJ1-2 and V is TRBV29-1; TRBD1 is a possible D gene (5 bases). The CDR3 has 12 amino acids. Trimming left V 4 bases short and J 4 bases short, with 10 bases between. Germline CDR1 reads SQVTM; CDR2 reads ANQGSEA. Here the CDR3 DNA reads TGCAGCGTTGTGTCGGGGACCTATGGCTACACCTTC. It yields the protein CSVVSGTYGYTF. Combining the CDR3 with reference TRBV29-1 and TRBJ1-2 gives the whole variable domain SAVISQKPSRDICQRGTSLTIQCQVDSQVTMMFWYRQQPGQSLTLIATANQGSEATYESGFVIDKFPISRPNLTFSTLTVSNMSPEDSSIYLCSVVSGTYGYTFGSGTRLTVV.

This clonotype was seen ten or more times. The chain uses TRBV19 and TRBJ2-7, with 10 bases matching TRBD1. The V gene end was trimmed by 7 bases and the J gene end by 2 bases; junction bases not matched to a gene: 5. The length of the CDR3 is 14 residues. The germline CDR1 and CDR2 sequences are LNHDA and SQIVND (reference sequence). The CDR3 DNA is TGTGCCAGTAAGGGACAGGGGTCGGCCTACGAGCAGTACTTC. It is translated as CASKGQGSAYEQYF. The full variable domain, completed using reference TRBV19 and TRBJ2-7, is DGGITQSPKYLFRKEGQNVTLSCEQNLNHDAMYWYRQDPGQGLRLIYYSQIVNDFQKGDIAEGYSVSREKKESFPLTVTSAQKNPTAFYLCASKGQGSAYEQYFGPGTRLTVT.

This clonotype has only a few counts. CDR3 bases: TGTGCCACCAGTGACGACAGTAGCACAGATACGCAGTATTTT. Protein product: CATSDDSSTDTQYF. The V call is TRBV24-1, the J call TRBJ2-3; TRBD1 is a possible D gene (5 bases). Trimming shortened V by 4 bases and J by 0 bases, and 7 bases separated the two germline ends. Germline CDR1 and CDR2: KGHDR and SFDVKD. CDR3 length: 14 amino acids.

This clonotype was recorded many times. The rearrangement links TRBV19 to TRBJ2-4; 9 positions match TRBD1. J lost 8 bases, V lost 1 base, and 9 bases had no gene match. The germline CDR1 and CDR2 sequences are LNHDA and SQIVND (reference sequence). This CDR3 has 16 amino acids. The CDR3 protein is CASSIGGQGMRDIQYF. The CDR3, as DNA: TGTGCCAGTAGTATAGGCGGACAGGGGATGAGGGACATTCAGTACTTC.

The table lists this clonotype with many counts. The chain combines TRBV29-1 with TRBJ1-3, with D unresolved. CDR3 size: 12 residues. Trimming shortened V by 4 bases and J by 4 bases, and 8 bases separated the two germline ends. Germline assignment: CDR1 SQVTM and CDR2 ANQGSEA. The DNA for the CDR3 is TGCAGCGTTGGGGATTTGGGAAACACCATATATTTT. Protein product: CSVGDLGNTIYF. Complete variable domain (other parts from reference TRBV29-1 and TRBJ1-3): SAVISQKPSRDICQRGTSLTIQCQVDSQVTMMFWYRQQPGQSLTLIATANQGSEATYESGFVIDKFPISRPNLTFSTLTVSNMSPEDSSIYLCSVGDLGNTIYFGEGSWLTVV.

This clonotype was counted many times. This sequence joins TRBV10-3 and TRBJ2-2; possible D gene TRBD2, 6 bases. The germline V gene encodes CDR1 ENHRY and CDR2 SYGVKD. The CDR3 is 18 residues long. V was trimmed by 6 bases and J by 6 bases, leaving 26 bases between them. CDR3 region: CAISPGWAGTPSAGELFF. Written as DNA, the CDR3 is TGTGCCATCAGCCCGGGTTGGGCGGGGACCCCGAGCGCCGGGGAGCTGTTTTTT.

This clonotype was counted at least ten times. The genes are TRBV20-1 and TRBJ2-4, with D hard to call. Germline lookup yields CDR1 DFQATT and CDR2 SNEGSKA (reference sequence). V was clipped by 3 bases and J by 0 bases, with 12 bases between them. This CDR3 contains 15 residues. CDR3 region: CSASSPVLAKNIQYF. CDR3 coding DNA: TGCAGTGCTAGTTCCCCCGTCCTAGCCAAAAACATTCAGTACTTC.

This clonotype has only a few counts. V usage is TRBV5-1 and J usage is TRBJ2-1; no clear D. The CDR3 runs 15 residues. Germline loops: CDR1 SGHRS, CDR2 YFSETQ. Trimming stripped 0 bases from V and 8 bases from J, with 15 bases between. The CDR3 bases are TGCGCCAGCAGCTTGGGGGTCACCACCGAGCATGAGCAGTTCTTC. Protein sequence: CASSLGVTTEHEQFF. Using reference TRBV5-1 and TRBJ2-1 for the parts outside the CDR3, the full variable domain is KAGVTQTPRYLIKTRGQQVTLSCSPISGHRSVSWYQQTPGQGLQFLFEYFSETQRNKGNFPGRFSGRQFSNSRSEMNVSTLELGDSALYLCASSLGVTTEHEQFFGPGTRLTVL.

The chain combines TRBV7-2 with TRBJ2-7; TRBD2 agrees at 9 bases. The CDR3 is 15 residues long. Germline V lookup: CDR1 SGHTA, CDR2 FQGNSA. After removal of 5 bases from V and 2 bases from J, the junction contained 7 bases not matched to a gene. This chain's CDR3 is CASSPTGGGAYEQYF. The CDR3 nucleotides read TGTGCCAGCAGCCCCACGGGCGGGGGGGCCTACGAGCAGTACTTC.

This clonotype was counted at least ten times. J is TRBJ2-4 and V is TRBV15; the D gene is possibly TRBD2 (6 bases). The V end lost 2 bases, the J end lost 9 bases, and 14 bases lay between the germline ends. The CDR3 covers 14 residues. CDR1 LNHNV and CDR2 YYDKDF come from the germline V gene (reference sequence). CDR3 bases: TGTGCCACCAGCAGACCTTTTGACGGGAGCATTCAGTACTTC. It translates to CATSRPFDGSIQYF.

In this sample, this clonotype turned up many times. This sequence joins TRBV4-1 and TRBJ2-3; 7 bases agree with TRBD1. From germline, CDR1 is MGHRA and CDR2 YSYEKL. V shed 2 bases, J shed 2 bases, and the junction held 7 bases outside the gene matches. CDR3 length: 16 amino acids. CDR3 sequence reads: CASSQRRDSYTDTQYF. In nucleotides, the CDR3 is TGCGCCAGCAGCCAAAGACGGGACAGTTACACAGATACGCAGTATTTT.

As to this clonotype: A far larger clone lies a single base away; this is likely a read error. The chain employs TRBV11-2 and TRBJ2-7; 10 bases line up with TRBD1. This CDR3 spans 15 amino acids. CDR1 and CDR2 from the germline V gene are SGHAT and FQNNGV. This chain's CDR3 is CVSSFGDRGGYEQYF. The DNA for the CDR3 is TGTGTCAGCAGCTTCGGGGACAGGGGTGGCTACGAGCAGTACTTC. The full variable domain, its missing parts supplied by reference TRBV11-2 and TRBJ2-7, is EAGVAQSPRYKIIEKRQSVAFWCNPISGHATLYWYQQILGQGPKLLIQFQNNGVVDDSQLPKDRFSAERLKGVDSTLKIQPAKLEDSAVYLCVSSFGDRGGYEQYFGPGTRLTVT.

This clonotype was observed at least ten times. The chain combines TRBV3-1 with TRBJ2-1; a weak D match, TRBD2 (6 bases). CDR1 and CDR2 from the germline V gene are LGHDT and YNNKEL (reference sequence). The CDR3 is 16 amino acids. V was pared by 3 bases and J by 8 bases, with 20 bases between. The CDR3 bases are TGTGCCAGCAGCCACTTCAACCCTAGCGCGATCGATGAGCAGTTCTTC. Translation gives CASSHFNPSAIDEQFF.

This clonotype has a count of ten or more. The rearrangement joins TRBV5-1 to TRBJ1-1; weak D call: TRBD1 (6 bases). Trimming left V 7 bases short and J 1 base short, with 20 bases between. The CDR3 has 16 residues. Germline CDR1 and CDR2: SGHRS and YFSETQ. In nucleotides, the CDR3 is TGCGCCAGCGGGCCACTGCGGGGGGCTCGGAACACTGAAGCTTTCTTT. This translates into CASGPLRGARNTEAFF.